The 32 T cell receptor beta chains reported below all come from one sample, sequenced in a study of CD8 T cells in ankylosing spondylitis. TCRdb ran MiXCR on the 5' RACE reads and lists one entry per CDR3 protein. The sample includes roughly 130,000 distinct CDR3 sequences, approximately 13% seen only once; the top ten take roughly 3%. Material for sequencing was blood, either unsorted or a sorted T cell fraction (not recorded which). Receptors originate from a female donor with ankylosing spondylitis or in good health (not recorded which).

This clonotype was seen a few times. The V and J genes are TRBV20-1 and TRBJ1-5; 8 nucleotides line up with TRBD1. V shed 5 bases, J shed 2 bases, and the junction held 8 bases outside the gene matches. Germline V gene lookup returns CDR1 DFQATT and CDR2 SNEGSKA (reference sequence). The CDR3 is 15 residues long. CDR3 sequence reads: CSALQGAVGNQPQHF. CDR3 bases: TGCAGTGCTCTCCAGGGGGCGGTGGGCAATCAGCCCCAGCATTTT.

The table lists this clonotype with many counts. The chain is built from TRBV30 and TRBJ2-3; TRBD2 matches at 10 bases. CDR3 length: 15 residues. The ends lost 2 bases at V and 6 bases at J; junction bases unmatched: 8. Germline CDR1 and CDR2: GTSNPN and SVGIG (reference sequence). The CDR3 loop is CAWSSLAGVTDTQYF. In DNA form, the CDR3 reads TGTGCCTGGAGTTCCCTAGCGGGGGTTACCGATACGCAGTATTTT.

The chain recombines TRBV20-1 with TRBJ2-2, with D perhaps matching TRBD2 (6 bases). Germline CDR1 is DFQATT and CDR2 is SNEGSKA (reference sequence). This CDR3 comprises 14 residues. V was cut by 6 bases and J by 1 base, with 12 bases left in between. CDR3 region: CSAGRGGNTGELFF. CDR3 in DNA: TGCAGTGCGGGTCGGGGAGGGAACACCGGGGAGCTGTTTTTT.

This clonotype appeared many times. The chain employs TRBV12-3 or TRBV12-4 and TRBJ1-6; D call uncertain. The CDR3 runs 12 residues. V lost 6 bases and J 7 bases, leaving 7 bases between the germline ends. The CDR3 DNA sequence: TGTGCCAGCAGCTTTGGCAATTCACCCCTCCACTTT. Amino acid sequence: CASSFGNSPLHF.

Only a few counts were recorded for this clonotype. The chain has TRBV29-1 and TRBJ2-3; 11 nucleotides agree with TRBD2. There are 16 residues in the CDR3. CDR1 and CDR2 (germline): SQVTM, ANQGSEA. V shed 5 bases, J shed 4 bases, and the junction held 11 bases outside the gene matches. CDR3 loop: CSVTSGGAKNPDTQYF. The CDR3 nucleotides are TGCAGCGTTACTAGCGGGGGTGCGAAAAATCCAGATACGCAGTATTTT.

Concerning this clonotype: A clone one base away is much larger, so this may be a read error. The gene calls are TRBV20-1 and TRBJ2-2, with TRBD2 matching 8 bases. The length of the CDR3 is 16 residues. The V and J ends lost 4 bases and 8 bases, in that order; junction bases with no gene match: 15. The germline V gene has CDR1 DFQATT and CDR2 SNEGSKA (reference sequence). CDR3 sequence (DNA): TGCAGTGCTACTTTAGCGGGGACCCGGCATTATGGGGAGCTGTTTTTT. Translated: CSATLAGTRHYGELFF.

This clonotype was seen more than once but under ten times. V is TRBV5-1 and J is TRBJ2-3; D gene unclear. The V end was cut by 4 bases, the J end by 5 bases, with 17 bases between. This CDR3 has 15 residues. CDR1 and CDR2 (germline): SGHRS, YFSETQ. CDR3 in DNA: TGCGCCAGCAGCCAAAGACCCTGGGCTGGAGATACGCAGTATTTT. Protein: CASSQRPWAGDTQYF.

The DNA of the CDR3 is TGTGCCAGCAGGGCGCCCACGGAGACCCAGTACTTC. This translates into CASRAPTETQYF. J is TRBJ2-5 and V is TRBV6-6; D gene ambiguous. The CDR3 is made up of 12 amino acids. Trimming pared 6 bases from V and 5 bases from J, leaving 10 bases between. Germline V gene data show CDR1 as MNHNY and CDR2 as SVGAGI (reference sequence).

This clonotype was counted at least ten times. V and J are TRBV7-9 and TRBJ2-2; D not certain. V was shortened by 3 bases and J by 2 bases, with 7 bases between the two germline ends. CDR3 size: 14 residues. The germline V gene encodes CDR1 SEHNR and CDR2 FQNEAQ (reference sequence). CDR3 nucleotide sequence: TGTGCCAGCAGCTTGGGTGGTAACACCGGGGAGCTGTTTTTT. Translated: CASSLGGNTGELFF.

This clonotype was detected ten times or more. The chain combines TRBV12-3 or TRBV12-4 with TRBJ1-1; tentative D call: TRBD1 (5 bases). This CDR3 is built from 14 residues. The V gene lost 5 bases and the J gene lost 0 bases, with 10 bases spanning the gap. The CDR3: CASSPTTVNTEAFF. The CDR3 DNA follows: TGTGCCAGCAGTCCCACGACAGTGAACACTGAAGCTTTCTTT.

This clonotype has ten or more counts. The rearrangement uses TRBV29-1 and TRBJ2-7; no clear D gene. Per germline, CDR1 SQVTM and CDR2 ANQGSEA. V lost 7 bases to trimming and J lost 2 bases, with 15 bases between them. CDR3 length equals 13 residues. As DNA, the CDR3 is TGCAGCGCAGGTTCAGTAAGAACCTACGAGCAGTACTTC. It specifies CSAGSVRTYEQYF.

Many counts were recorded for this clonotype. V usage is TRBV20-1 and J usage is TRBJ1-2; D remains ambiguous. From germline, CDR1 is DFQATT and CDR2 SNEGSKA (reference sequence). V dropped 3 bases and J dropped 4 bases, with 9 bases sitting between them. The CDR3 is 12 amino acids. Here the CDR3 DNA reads TGCAGTGCTAGGGTGGGGAGCTATGGCTACACCTTC. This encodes CSARVGSYGYTF.

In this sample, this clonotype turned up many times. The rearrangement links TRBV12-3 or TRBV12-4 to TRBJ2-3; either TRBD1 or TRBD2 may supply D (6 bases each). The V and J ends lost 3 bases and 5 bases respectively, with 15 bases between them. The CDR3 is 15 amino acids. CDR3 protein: CASSLTGASGDTQYF. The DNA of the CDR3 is TGTGCCAGCAGTTTGACGGGGGCGAGCGGAGATACGCAGTATTTT.

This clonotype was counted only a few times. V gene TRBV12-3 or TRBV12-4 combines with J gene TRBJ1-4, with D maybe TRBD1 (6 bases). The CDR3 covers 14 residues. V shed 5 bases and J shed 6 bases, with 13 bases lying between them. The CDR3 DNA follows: TGTGCCAGCAGTCCTTTGGGGGGCGATGAAAAACTGTTTTTT. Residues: CASSPLGGDEKLFF.

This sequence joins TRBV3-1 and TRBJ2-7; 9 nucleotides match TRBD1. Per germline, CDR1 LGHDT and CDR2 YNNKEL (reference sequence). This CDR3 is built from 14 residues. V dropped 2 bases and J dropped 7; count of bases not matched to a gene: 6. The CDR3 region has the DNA TGTGCCAGCAGCCAATGGACAGGGGTTGTGGAGCAGTACTTC. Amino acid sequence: CASSQWTGVVEQYF.

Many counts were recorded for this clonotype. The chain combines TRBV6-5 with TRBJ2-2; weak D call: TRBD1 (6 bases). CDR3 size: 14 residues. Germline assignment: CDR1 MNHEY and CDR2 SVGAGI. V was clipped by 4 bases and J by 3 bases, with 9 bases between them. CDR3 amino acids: CASSLWGHTGELFF. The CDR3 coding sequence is TGTGCCAGCAGTTTATGGGGGCACACCGGGGAGCTGTTTTTT.

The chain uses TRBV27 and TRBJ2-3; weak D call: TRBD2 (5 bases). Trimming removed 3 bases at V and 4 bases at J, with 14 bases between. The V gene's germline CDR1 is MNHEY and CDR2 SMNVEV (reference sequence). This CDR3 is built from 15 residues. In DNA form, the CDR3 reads TGTGCCAGCAGTTTGCCGGTAACTAGGGCAGATACGCAGTATTTT. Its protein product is CASSLPVTRADTQYF.

In DNA form, the CDR3 reads TGTGCCAGCAGCAAAGCCGGGAGGCCCTATAATTCACCCCTCCACTTT. It translates to CASSKAGRPYNSPLHF. The chain recombines TRBV21-1 with TRBJ1-6. TRBV21-1 is designated a pseudogene. CDR3 size: 16 residues.

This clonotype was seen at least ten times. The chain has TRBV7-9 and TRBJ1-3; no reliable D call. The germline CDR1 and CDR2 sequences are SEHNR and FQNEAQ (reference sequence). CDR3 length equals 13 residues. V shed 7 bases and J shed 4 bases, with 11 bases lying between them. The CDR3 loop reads CASTHGGGNTIYF. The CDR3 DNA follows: TGTGCCAGCACCCATGGTGGCGGAAACACCATATATTTT.

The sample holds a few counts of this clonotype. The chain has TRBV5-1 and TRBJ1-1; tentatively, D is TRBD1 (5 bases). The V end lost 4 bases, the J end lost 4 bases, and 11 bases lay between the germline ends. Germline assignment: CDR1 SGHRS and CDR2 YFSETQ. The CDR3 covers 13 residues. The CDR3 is CASSQGFGTEAFF. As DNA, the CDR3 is TGCGCCAGCAGCCAGGGATTTGGCACTGAAGCTTTCTTT.

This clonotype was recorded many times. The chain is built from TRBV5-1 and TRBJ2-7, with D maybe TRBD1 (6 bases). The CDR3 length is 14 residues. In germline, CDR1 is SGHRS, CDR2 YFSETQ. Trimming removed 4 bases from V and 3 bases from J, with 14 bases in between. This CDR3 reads CASSNDRRLYEQYF. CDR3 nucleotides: TGCGCCAGCAGCAACGACAGGCGTCTCTACGAGCAGTACTTC.

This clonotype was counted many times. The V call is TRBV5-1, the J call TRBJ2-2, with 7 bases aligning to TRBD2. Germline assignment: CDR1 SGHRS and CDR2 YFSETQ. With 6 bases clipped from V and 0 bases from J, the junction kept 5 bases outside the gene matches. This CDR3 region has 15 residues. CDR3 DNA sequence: TGCGCCAGCAAACCCGGGGGGACGAACACCGGGGAGCTGTTTTTT. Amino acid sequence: CASKPGGTNTGELFF.

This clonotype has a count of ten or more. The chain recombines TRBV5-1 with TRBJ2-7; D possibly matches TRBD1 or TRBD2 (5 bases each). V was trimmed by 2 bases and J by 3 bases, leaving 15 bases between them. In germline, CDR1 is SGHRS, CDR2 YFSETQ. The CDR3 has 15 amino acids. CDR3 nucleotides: TGCGCCAGCAGCTTCGACGGGACGGATTACTACGAGCAGTACTTC. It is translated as CASSFDGTDYYEQYF.

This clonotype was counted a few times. This chain's CDR3 is CAISEWQGINQPQHF. The CDR3 nucleotides read TGTGCCATCAGTGAATGGCAGGGGATCAATCAGCCCCAGCATTTT. The rearrangement uses TRBV10-3 and TRBJ1-5, with D perhaps TRBD1 (6 bases). Trimming stripped 3 bases from V and 3 bases from J, with 12 bases between. This CDR3 has 15 amino acids. The germline CDR1 and CDR2 sequences are ENHRY and SYGVKD.

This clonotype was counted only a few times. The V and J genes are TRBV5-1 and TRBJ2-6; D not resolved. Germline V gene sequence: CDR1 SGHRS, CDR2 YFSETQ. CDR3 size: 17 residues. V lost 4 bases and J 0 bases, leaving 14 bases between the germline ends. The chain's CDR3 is CASSETTRNSGANVLTF. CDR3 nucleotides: TGCGCCAGCAGCGAGACGACCCGGAACTCTGGGGCCAACGTCCTGACTTTC.

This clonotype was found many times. The DNA of the CDR3 is TGTGCCAGCAGTGAAGGGGAGACCCAGTACTTC. Translating it yields CASSEGETQYF. The chain uses TRBV2 and TRBJ2-5; D unresolved. Trimming cost V 1 base and J 5 bases, with 2 bases left between them. This CDR3 is 11 amino acids long. Germline V gene data show CDR1 as SNHLY and CDR2 as FYNNEI.

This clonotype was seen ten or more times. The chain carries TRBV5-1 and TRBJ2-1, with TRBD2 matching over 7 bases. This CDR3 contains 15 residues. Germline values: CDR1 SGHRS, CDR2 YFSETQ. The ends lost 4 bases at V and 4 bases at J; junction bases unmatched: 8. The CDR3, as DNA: TGCGCCAGCAGCCCCGTTGGGGGGGGGTACAATGAGCAGTTCTTC. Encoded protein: CASSPVGGGYNEQFF.

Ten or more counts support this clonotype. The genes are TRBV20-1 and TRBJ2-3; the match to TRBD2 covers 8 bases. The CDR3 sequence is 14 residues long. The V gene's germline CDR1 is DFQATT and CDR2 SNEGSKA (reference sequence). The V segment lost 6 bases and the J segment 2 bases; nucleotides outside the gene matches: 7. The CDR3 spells CSAPAREVTDTQYF. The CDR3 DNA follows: TGCAGTGCCCCAGCGCGGGAGGTCACAGATACGCAGTATTTT.

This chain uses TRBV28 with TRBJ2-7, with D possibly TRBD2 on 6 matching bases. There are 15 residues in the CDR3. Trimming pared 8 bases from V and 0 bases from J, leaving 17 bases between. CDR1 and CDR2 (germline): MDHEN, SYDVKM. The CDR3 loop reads CASGGATIHSYEQYF. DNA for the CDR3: TGTGCCAGCGGCGGGGCCACGATTCACTCCTACGAGCAGTACTTC.

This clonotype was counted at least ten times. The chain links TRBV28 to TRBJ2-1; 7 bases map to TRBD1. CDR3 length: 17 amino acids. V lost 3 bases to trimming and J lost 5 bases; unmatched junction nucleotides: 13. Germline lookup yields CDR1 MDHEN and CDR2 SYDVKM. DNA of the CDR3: TGTGCCAGCAGTTTGCCTCTAGGGGGCGCTACCAACAATGAGCAGTTCTTC. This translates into CASSLPLGGATNNEQFF.

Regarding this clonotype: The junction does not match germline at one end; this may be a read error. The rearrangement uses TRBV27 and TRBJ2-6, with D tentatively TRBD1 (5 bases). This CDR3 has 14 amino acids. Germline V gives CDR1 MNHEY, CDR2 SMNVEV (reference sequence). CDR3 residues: CASSFSSGANVPTF. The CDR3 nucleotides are TGTGCCAGCAGTTTCAGCTCTGGGGCCAACGTCCCGACTTTC.

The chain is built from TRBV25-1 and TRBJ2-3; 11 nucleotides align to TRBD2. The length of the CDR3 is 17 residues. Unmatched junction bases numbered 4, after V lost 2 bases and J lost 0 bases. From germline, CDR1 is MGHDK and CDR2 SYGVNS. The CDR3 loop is CASSEKRLAGSTDTQYF. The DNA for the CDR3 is TGTGCCAGCAGTGAAAAACGACTAGCGGGGAGCACAGATACGCAGTATTTT.